These T cell receptor beta chains were read from a single sample in a study of cytomegalovirus exposure and HLA in healthy donors. The method was immunoSEQ multiplex PCR; TCRdb's version includes in-frame clones alone and lacks a portion of them. The sample has 120,000 to 150,000 clones, and its top ten clones hold 2% to 3%. Material: PBMCs. Every receptor here comes from a middle-aged man in good health and CMV-seronegative. The CDR3 runs from the conserved cysteine through the conserved F or W.

TRBJ2-3 TRBV14 CASSYEGLEGTDTQYF
TRBJ2-1 TRBV9 CASSVGTSVGNEQFF
TRBJ2-3 TRBV5-6 CASSLPVGGGSDTQYF
TRBJ2-7 TRBV6-5 CASRRYRGGSYEQYF
TRBJ2-7 TRBV25-1 CASSESRRPGEQYF
TRBJ2-5 TRBV6-6 CASSYAGEETQYF
TRBJ1-2 TRBV2 CASREDRQNGYTF
TRBJ2-5 TRBV7-9 CASSLYREAATQYF
TRBJ2-1 TRBV11-3 CASSLGQRGGSYNEQFF
TRBJ1-4 TRBV5-1 CASSSGPGGGREKLFF
TRBJ2-2 TRBV9 CASSVGGRGFTGELFF
TRBJ2-1 TRBV4-3 CASSQDWGQGANEQFF
TRBJ1-1 TRBV19 CASSLETGGETEAFF
TRBJ2-7 TRBV11-2 CASSLQPGVIYEQYF
TRBJ1-1 TRBV6-5 CASIKPGNTEAFF